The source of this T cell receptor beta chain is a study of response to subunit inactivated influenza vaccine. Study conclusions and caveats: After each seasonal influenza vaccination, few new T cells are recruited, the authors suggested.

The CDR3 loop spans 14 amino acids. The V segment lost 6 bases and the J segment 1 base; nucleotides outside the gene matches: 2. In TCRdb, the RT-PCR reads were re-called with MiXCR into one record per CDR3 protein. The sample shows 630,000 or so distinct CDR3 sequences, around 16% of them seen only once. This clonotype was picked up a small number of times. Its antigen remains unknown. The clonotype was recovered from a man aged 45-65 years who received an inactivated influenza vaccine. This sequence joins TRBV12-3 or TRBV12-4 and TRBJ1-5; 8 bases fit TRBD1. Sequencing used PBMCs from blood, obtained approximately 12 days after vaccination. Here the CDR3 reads CASRRTGSNQPQHF. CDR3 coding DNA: TGTGCCAGCAGACGGACAGGGAGCAATCAGCCCCAGCATTTT.